The 18 T cell receptor beta chains below come from one sample, sequenced in a study of T cell responses to AZD1222 COVID-19 vaccine. The method was immunoSEQ multiplex PCR; TCRdb's version includes in-frame clones alone and lacks a portion of them. The sample lists 150,000 to 200,000 clones, nearly 95% seen once, with about 1.9% in the top ten. Sequenced material: peripheral blood, taken 28 days after the second AZD1222 dose. Source of these receptors: an adult who received the AZD1222 COVID-19 vaccine.

This chain joins TRBV29-1 and TRBJ2-1; D uncertain. The CDR3 loop spans 12 amino acids. Germline V lookup: CDR1 SQVTM, CDR2 ANQGSEA. V was cut by 2 bases and J by 5 bases, with 7 bases left in between. CDR3 in DNA: TGCAGCGTTGAATCCTTCCACAATGAGCAGTTCTTC. Translation gives CSVESFHNEQFF.

The V call is TRBV7-6, the J call TRBJ1-3, with 9 bases that match TRBD1. There are 15 residues in the CDR3. The V gene end was trimmed by 5 bases and the J gene end by 1 base; junction bases not matched to a gene: 3. The germline gives CDR1 SGHVS, CDR2 FNYEAQ. CDR3 amino acids: CASSRGQGSGNTIYF. CDR3 sequence (DNA): TGTGCCAGCAGCAGGGGACAGGGATCTGGAAACACCATATATTTT. The whole variable domain, remainder taken from reference TRBV7-6 and TRBJ1-3, is GAGVSQSPRYKVTKRGQDVALRCDPISGHVSLYWYRQALGQGPEFLTYFNYEAQQDKSGLPNDRFSAERPEGSISTLTIQRTEQRDSAMYRCASSRGQGSGNTIYFGEGSWLTVV.

The chain couples TRBV6-5 to TRBJ1-2; tentatively, D is TRBD1 (5 bases). Trimming removed 4 bases at V and 6 bases at J, with 12 bases between. The germline V gene encodes CDR1 MNHEY and CDR2 SVGAGI. This CDR3 has 13 amino acids. CDR3 in DNA: TGTGCCAGCAGTTCTGACAGACTAGATGGCTACACCTTC. Amino acid sequence: CASSSDRLDGYTF.

V usage is TRBV10-1 and J usage is TRBJ2-1; D is unresolved. Trimming took off 2 bases at V and 1 base at J, with 12 bases between the two ends. Per germline, CDR1 WNHNN and CDR2 SYGVQD (reference sequence). The CDR3 is 16 residues long. CDR3 amino acids: CASSERSDTSYNEQFF. The CDR3 region has the DNA TGCGCCAGCAGTGAGAGGTCGGATACGTCCTACAATGAGCAGTTCTTC.

This chain connects TRBV7-2 to TRBJ2-7; 7 bases agree with TRBD2. V was clipped by 4 bases and J by 1 base; unmatched bases: 10. Germline V lookup: CDR1 SGHTA, CDR2 FQGNSA. This CDR3 is 16 amino acids long. CDR3 sequence reads: CASSSMYGRLSYEQYF. DNA for the CDR3: TGTGCCAGCAGCTCAATGTACGGGAGGCTTTCCTACGAGCAGTACTTC.

The chain links TRBV27 to TRBJ1-5, with D hard to call. Germline V gives CDR1 MNHEY, CDR2 SMNVEV (reference sequence). This CDR3 is built from 14 residues. Trimming took off 0 bases at V and 3 bases at J, with 6 bases between the two ends. CDR3 sequence (DNA): TGTGCCAGCAGTTTATCTCCGTACAATCAGCCCCAGCATTTT. Amino acids: CASSLSPYNQPQHF.

This clone was picked up a small number of times. The chain has TRBV27 and TRBJ1-2, with 7 bases fitting TRBD1. Germline loops: CDR1 MNHEY, CDR2 SMNVEV (reference sequence). Trimming took 5 bases from V and 0 from J; bases not matched to a gene: 9. The CDR3 loop spans 16 amino acids. The CDR3 nucleotides read TGTGCCAGCAGTGTCATCGGGACAGCCACTAACTATGGCTACACCTTC. Translating gives CASSVIGTATNYGYTF.

The CDR3 is CASSHPSGRAAGTDTQYF. CDR3 bases: TGTGCCAGCAGCCATCCTAGCGGGAGGGCCGCCGGCACAGATACGCAGTATTTT. V usage is TRBV3-1 (or the pseudogene TRBV3-2) and J usage is TRBJ2-3; 12 bases match TRBD2. CDR3 size: 18 residues. J lost 1 base, V lost 3 bases, and 8 bases had no gene match. Germline lookup yields CDR1 LGHDT and CDR2 YNNKEL (reference sequence).

The gene calls are TRBV2 and TRBJ1-3; D remains ambiguous. From germline, CDR1 is SNHLY and CDR2 FYNNEI. With 5 bases removed from V and 0 bases from J, the gap between germline ends came to 26 bases. The CDR3 sequence is 20 residues long. The CDR3 loop is CASSTAPTATKASSGNTIYF. CDR3 nucleotide sequence: TGTGCCAGCAGTACGGCTCCGACGGCCACGAAGGCGAGCTCTGGAAACACCATATATTTT.

V usage is TRBV5-1 and J usage is TRBJ2-1; 9 positions match TRBD2. V was pared by 5 bases and J by 3 bases, with 6 bases of the junction left unmatched. Germline V gives CDR1 SGHRS, CDR2 YFSETQ. The CDR3 length is 15 residues. The CDR3 protein is CASSISGGNYNEQFF. The CDR3 DNA reads TGCGCCAGCAGTATCAGCGGGGGGAACTACAATGAGCAGTTCTTC. Combining the CDR3 with reference TRBV5-1 and TRBJ2-1 gives the whole variable domain KAGVTQTPRYLIKTRGQQVTLSCSPISGHRSVSWYQQTPGQGLQFLFEYFSETQRNKGNFPGRFSGRQFSNSRSEMNVSTLELGDSALYLCASSISGGNYNEQFFGPGTRLTVL.

J is TRBJ1-4 and V is TRBV7-2; a possible D gene is TRBD1 (6 bases). The CDR3 runs to 15 residues. V lost 1 base to trimming and J lost 6 bases, with 12 bases between them. CDR1 is SGHTA and CDR2 is FQGNSA in the germline V gene. The CDR3 DNA is TGTGCCAGCAGCTTAGGAGCGGCAGGGGATGAAAAACTGTTTTTT. Its translation: CASSLGAAGDEKLFF. Filled out from reference TRBV7-2 and TRBJ1-4, the complete variable domain reads GAGVSQSPSNKVTEKGKDVELRCDPISGHTALYWYRQSLGQGLEFLIYFQGNSAPDKSGLPSDRFSAERTGGSVSTLTIQRTQQEDSAVYLCASSLGAAGDEKLFFGSGTQLSVL.

The rearrangement joins TRBV4-1 to TRBJ1-4; D is unclear. The CDR3 has 13 residues. V was cut by 4 bases and J by 8 bases, with 11 bases left in between. Germline V gene sequence: CDR1 MGHRA, CDR2 YSYEKL. This CDR3 is CASSPSYSEKLFF. The CDR3 nucleotides are TGCGCCAGCAGCCCCTCTTACAGCGAAAAACTGTTTTTT.

The chain couples TRBV3-1 (or the pseudogene TRBV3-2) to TRBJ2-3; the match to TRBD1 covers 8 bases. The germline V gene encodes CDR1 LGHDT and CDR2 YNNKEL (reference sequence). The ends lost 3 bases at V and 1 base at J; junction bases unmatched: 9. CDR3 length: 17 amino acids. In DNA form, the CDR3 reads TGTGCCAGCAGCCACGACAGGGGAAGTACCCGCACAGATACGCAGTATTTT. This gives the protein CASSHDRGSTRTDTQYF.

This clone came up once. The J gene is TRBJ2-3, the V gene TRBV4-3; D unresolved. V lost 0 bases and J 4 bases, leaving 8 bases between the germline ends. Germline V lookup: CDR1 LGHNA, CDR2 YSLEER. The length of the CDR3 is 14 residues. In nucleotides, the CDR3 is TGCGCCAGCAGCCAAGAGTCAGCCTCAGATACGCAGTATTTT. Amino acid sequence: CASSQESASDTQYF.

The chain recombines TRBV7-6 with TRBJ2-5; unclear D gene. Trimming stripped 5 bases from V and 2 bases from J, with 9 bases between. The germline CDR1 and CDR2 sequences are SGHVS and FNYEAQ. The CDR3 has 13 residues. The CDR3 here is CASSTRIQETQYF. In nucleotides, the CDR3 is TGTGCCAGCAGCACCCGAATACAAGAGACCCAGTACTTC.

The chain employs TRBV30 and TRBJ1-2; D might be TRBD1 (6 bases). The CDR3 is made up of 13 amino acids. CDR1 and CDR2 (germline): GTSNPN, SVGIG (reference sequence). V lost 0 bases, J lost 8 bases, and 13 bases lay in between. CDR3 protein: CAWSVPRGGGYTF. The CDR3 DNA sequence: TGTGCCTGGAGTGTACCCAGGGGAGGCGGCTACACCTTC. The complete variable domain, with remaining parts taken from reference TRBV30 and TRBJ1-2, reads SQTIHQWPATLVQPVGSPLSLECTVEGTSNPNLYWYRQAAGRGLQLLFYSVGIGQISSEVPQNLSASRPQDRQFILSSKKLLLSDSGFYLCAWSVPRGGGYTFGSGTRLTVV.

The CDR3 DNA is TGTGCCAGCAGCGTAGGGGGAGTTGGCACAGGCTACGAGCAGTACTTC. As protein: CASSVGGVGTGYEQYF. V usage is TRBV9 and J usage is TRBJ2-7; either TRBD1 or TRBD2 may supply D (5 bases each). V was clipped by 0 bases and J by 3 bases, with 16 bases between them. CDR3 length: 16 residues. The germline V gene encodes CDR1 SGDLS and CDR2 YYNGEE.

The genes are TRBV6-6 and TRBJ2-3; D is unresolved. V was shortened by 4 bases and J by 4 bases, with 3 bases between the two germline ends. This CDR3 has 11 residues. Germline CDR1 reads MNHNY; CDR2 reads SVGAGI (reference sequence). The DNA of the CDR3 is TGTGCCAGCAGTTTCTCAGATACGCAGTATTTT. Its translation is CASSFSDTQYF.